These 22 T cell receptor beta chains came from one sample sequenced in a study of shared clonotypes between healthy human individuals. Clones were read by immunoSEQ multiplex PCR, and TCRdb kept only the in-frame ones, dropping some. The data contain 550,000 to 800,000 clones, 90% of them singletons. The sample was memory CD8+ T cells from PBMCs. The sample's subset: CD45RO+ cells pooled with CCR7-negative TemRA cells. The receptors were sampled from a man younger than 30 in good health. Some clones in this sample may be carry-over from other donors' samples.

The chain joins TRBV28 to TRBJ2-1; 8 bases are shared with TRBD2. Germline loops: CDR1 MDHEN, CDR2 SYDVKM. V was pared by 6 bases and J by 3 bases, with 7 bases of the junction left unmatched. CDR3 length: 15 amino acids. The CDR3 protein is CASSILLADYNEQFF. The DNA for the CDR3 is TGTGCCAGCAGCATCTTACTAGCGGACTACAATGAGCAGTTCTTC.

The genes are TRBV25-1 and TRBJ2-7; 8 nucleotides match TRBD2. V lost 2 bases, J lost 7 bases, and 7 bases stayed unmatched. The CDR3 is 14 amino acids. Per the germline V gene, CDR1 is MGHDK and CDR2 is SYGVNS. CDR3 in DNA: TGTGCCAGCAGTGAACCCGGACTAGCACGGGAGCAGTACTTC. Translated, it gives CASSEPGLAREQYF.

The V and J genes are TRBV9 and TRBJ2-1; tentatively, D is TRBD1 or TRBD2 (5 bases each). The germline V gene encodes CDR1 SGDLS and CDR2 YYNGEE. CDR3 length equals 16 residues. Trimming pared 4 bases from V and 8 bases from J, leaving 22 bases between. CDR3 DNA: TGTGCCAGCAGCCCTCACGGGGACGCCCTGGGGGATGAGCAGTTCTTC. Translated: CASSPHGDALGDEQFF.

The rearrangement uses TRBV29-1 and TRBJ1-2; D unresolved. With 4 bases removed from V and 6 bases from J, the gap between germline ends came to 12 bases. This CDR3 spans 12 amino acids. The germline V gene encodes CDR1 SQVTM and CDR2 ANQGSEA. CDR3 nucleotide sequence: TGCAGCGTTGTCGGATTGGGGAATGGCTACACCTTC. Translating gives CSVVGLGNGYTF.

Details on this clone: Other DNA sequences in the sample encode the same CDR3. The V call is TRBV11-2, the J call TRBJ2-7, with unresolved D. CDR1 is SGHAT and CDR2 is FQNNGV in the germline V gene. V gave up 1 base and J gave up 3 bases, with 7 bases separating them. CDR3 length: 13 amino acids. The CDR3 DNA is TGTGCCAGCAGCTTAGGCCCGGACTACGAGCAGTACTTC. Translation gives CASSLGPDYEQYF.

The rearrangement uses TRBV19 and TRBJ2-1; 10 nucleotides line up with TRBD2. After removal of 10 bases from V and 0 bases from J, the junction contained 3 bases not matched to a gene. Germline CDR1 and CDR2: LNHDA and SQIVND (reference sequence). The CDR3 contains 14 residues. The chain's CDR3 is CAISSGSSYNEQFF. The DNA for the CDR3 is TGTGCCATTTCTAGCGGGAGCTCCTACAATGAGCAGTTCTTC.

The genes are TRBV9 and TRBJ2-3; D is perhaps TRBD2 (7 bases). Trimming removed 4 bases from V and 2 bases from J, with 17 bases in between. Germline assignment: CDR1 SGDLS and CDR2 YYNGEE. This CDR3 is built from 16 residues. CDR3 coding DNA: TGTGCCAGCAGCCCCGAGGGGGGGCGCGTCACAGATACGCAGTATTTT. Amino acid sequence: CASSPEGGRVTDTQYF.

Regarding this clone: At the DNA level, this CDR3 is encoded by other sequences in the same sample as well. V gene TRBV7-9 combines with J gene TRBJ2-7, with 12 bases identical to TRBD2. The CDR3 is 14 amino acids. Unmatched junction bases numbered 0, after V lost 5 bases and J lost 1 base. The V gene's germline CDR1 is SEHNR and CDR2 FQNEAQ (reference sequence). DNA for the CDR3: TGTGCCAGCAGCGGACTAGCGGGATCCTACGAGCAGTACTTC. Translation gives CASSGLAGSYEQYF.

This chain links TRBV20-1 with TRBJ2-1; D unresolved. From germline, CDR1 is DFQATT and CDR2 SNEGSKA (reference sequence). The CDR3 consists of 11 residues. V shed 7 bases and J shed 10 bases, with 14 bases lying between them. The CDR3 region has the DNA TGCAGTGGGTGGATAGTCCCCGAGCAGTTCTTC. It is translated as CSGWIVPEQFF.

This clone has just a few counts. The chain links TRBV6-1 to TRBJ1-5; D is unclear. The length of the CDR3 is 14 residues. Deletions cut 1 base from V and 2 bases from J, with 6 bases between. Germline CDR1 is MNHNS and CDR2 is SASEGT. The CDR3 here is CASSEGPGNQPQHF. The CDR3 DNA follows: TGTGCCAGCAGTGAAGGACCGGGCAATCAGCCCCAGCATTTT.

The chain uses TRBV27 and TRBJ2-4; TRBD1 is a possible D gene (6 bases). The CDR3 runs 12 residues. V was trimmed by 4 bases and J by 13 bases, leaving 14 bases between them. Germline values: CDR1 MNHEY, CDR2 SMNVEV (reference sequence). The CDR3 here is CASSSDRIYQYF. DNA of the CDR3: TGTGCCAGCAGTTCGGACAGAATCTACCAGTACTTC.

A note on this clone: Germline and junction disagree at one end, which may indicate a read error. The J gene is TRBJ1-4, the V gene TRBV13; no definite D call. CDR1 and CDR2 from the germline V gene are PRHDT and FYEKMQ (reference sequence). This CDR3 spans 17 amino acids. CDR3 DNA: TGTGCCAGCAGCTTCTGGGAGCCTCGGGAAATTAATCAAAAACTGTTTTTT. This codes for CASSFWEPREINQKLFF.

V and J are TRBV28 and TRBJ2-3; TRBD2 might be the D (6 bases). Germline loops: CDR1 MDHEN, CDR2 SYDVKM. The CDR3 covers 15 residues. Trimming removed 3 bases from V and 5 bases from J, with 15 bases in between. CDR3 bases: TGTGCCAGCAGTTTGGCGGGGTTCCTGGGAGATACGCAGTATTTT. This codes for CASSLAGFLGDTQYF.

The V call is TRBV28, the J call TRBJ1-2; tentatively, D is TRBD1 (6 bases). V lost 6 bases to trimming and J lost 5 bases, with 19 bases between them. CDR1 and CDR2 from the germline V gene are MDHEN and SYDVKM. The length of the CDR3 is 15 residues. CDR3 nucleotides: TGTGCCAGCAGAGAACCGGGACACGACCTTTATGGCTACACCTTC. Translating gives CASREPGHDLYGYTF.

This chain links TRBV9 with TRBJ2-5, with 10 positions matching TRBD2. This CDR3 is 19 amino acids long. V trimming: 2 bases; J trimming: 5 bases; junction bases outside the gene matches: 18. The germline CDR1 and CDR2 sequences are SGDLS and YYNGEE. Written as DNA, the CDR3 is TGTGCCAGCAGCGTCTTTGGTCGTCCAGCGGGAGGGCCAGGGGAGACCCAGTACTTC. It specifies CASSVFGRPAGGPGETQYF.

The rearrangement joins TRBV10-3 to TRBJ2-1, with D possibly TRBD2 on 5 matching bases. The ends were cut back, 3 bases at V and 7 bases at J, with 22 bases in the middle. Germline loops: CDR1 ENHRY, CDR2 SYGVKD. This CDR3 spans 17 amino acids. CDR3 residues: CAISDSPWESRENEQFF. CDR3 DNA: TGTGCCATCAGTGATTCCCCATGGGAGTCAAGGGAAAATGAGCAGTTCTTC.

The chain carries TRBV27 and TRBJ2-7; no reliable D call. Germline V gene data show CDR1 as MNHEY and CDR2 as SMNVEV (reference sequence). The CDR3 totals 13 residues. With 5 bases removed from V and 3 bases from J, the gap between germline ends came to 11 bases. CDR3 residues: CASSIGPFYEQYF. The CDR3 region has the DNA TGTGCCAGCAGTATCGGCCCATTCTACGAGCAGTACTTC.

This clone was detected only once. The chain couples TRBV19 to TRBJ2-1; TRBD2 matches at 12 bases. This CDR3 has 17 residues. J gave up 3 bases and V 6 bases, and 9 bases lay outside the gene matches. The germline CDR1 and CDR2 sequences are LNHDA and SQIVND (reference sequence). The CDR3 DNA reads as TGTGCCAGTAGCCCTAGCGGGAGGGACATAGGCTACAATGAGCAGTTCTTC. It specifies CASSPSGRDIGYNEQFF.

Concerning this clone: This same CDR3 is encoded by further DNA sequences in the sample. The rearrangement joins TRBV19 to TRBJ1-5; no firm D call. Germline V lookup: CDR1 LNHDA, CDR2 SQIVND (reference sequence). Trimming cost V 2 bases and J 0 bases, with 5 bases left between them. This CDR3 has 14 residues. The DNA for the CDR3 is TGTGCCAGTAGTATACGGGATAGCAATCAGCCCCAGCATTTT. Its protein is CASSIRDSNQPQHF.

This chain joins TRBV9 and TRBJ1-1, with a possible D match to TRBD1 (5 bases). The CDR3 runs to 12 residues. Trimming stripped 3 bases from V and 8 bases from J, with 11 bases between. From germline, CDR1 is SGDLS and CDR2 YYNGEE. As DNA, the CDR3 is TGTGCCAGCAGCGCCCCCGGGGGGGAAGCTTTCTTT. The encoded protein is CASSAPGGEAFF. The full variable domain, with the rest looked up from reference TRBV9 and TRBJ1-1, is DSGVTQTPKHLITATGQRVTLRCSPRSGDLSVYWYQQSLDQGLQFLIQYYNGEERAKGNILERFSAQQFPDLHSELNLSSLELGDSALYFCASSAPGGEAFFGQGTRLTVV.

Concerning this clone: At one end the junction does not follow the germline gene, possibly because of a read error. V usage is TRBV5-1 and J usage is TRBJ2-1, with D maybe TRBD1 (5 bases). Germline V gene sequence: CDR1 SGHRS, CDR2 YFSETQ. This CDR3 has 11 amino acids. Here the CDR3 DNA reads TGCGCCAGCATCTTGGGGCATGAGCAGTTCTTC. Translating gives CASILGHEQFF.

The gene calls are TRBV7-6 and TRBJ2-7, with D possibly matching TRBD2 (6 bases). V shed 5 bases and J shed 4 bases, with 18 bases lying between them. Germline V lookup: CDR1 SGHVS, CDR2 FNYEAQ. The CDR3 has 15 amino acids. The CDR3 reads CASSPTRAGTYEQYF. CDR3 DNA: TGTGCCAGCAGCCCAACGCGGGCGGGGACGTACGAGCAGTACTTC.